This T cell receptor (beta chain) emerged from a study of technical replicates of blood from a few donors. CDR1 SGHVS and CDR2 FNYEAQ come from the germline V gene. The CDR3 length is 13 residues. Trimming took 1 base from V and 4 from J, leaving 7 bases between them. This clone occurred once. Assay: immunoSEQ multiplex PCR; the TCRdb copy retains only in-frame clones and omits some. The sample has about 83,000 clones; roughly nine tenths are singletons. This receptor was obtained from a human donor in good health. Input material: T cells isolated from PBMCs. The rearrangement links TRBV7-6 to TRBJ1-1; D perhaps matches TRBD1 (5 bases). Here the CDR3 reads CASSLGDFTEAFF. The DNA of the CDR3 is TGTGCCAGCAGCTTAGGGGACTTCACTGAAGCTTTCTTT.